The 7 T cell receptor beta chains listed next were all sequenced from one sample in a study of T cell responses to AZD1222 COVID-19 vaccine. TCRdb's copy holds only in-frame clones and misses some; the assay was immunoSEQ multiplex PCR. Of about 67,000 clones detected, 80% to 90% appear once; the ten largest clones hold 21%. The specimen comprised peripheral blood, sampled on day 0 of AZD1222 vaccination. These TCRs come from an adult in good health.

The rearrangement links TRBV28 to TRBJ1-2; D gene uncertain. V was clipped by 5 bases and J by 6 bases, with 25 bases between them. This CDR3 comprises 17 residues. Germline assignment: CDR1 MDHEN and CDR2 SYDVKM. The CDR3 sequence: CASSPHSLDLALNGYTF. Written as DNA, the CDR3 is TGTGCCAGCAGTCCACACTCCCTCGACCTCGCGCTGAATGGCTACACCTTC.

The V call is TRBV11-2, the J call TRBJ2-7; TRBD2 agrees at 12 bases. The germline gives CDR1 SGHAT, CDR2 FQNNGV. CDR3 length: 15 amino acids. V gave up 5 bases and J gave up 3 bases; unmatched junction bases: 5. The CDR3 DNA reads as TGTGCCAGCAGCACAACTAGCGGGGGGCGCTACGAGCAGTACTTC. Translating gives CASSTTSGGRYEQYF. The whole variable domain, filled in from reference TRBV11-2 and TRBJ2-7, reads EAGVAQSPRYKIIEKRQSVAFWCNPISGHATLYWYQQILGQGPKLLIQFQNNGVVDDSQLPKDRFSAERLKGVDSTLKIQPAKLEDSAVYLCASSTTSGGRYEQYFGPGTRLTVT.

This chain uses TRBV6-5 with TRBJ2-7, with D uncertain. The ends were cut back, 6 bases at V and 1 base at J, with 7 bases in the middle. The CDR3 loop spans 12 amino acids. Germline assignment: CDR1 MNHEY and CDR2 SVGAGI. This CDR3 is CASRKGSYEQYF. In DNA, the CDR3 is TGTGCCAGCAGGAAGGGATCCTACGAGCAGTACTTC.

The genes are TRBV6-2 or TRBV6-3 and TRBJ1-5, with TRBD1 matching 7 bases. This CDR3 is built from 13 residues. Germline-derived CDR1 and CDR2 are MNHEY and SVGEGT. V was pared by 2 bases and J by 13 bases, with 8 bases of the junction left unmatched. The CDR3 loop reads CASSYDGTAFQHF. The CDR3 bases are TGTGCCAGCAGTTACGACGGGACAGCTTTTCAGCATTTT.

The chain joins TRBV2 to TRBJ2-7; D is unresolved. Germline assignment: CDR1 SNHLY and CDR2 FYNNEI. Trimming stripped 1 base from V and 0 bases from J, with 4 bases between. The CDR3 has 13 residues. The CDR3 protein is CASSEVSSYEQYF. Here the CDR3 DNA reads TGTGCCAGCAGTGAAGTGAGCTCCTACGAGCAGTACTTC.

This clone was counted a few times. V usage is TRBV30 and J usage is TRBJ1-2; weak D call: TRBD1 (6 bases). The CDR3 loop spans 14 amino acids. V lost 3 bases to trimming and J lost 2 bases, with 13 bases between them. From germline, CDR1 is GTSNPN and CDR2 SVGIG (reference sequence). CDR3 nucleotide sequence: TGTGCCTGGAGGGGAAACAGGGTGAACTATGGCTACACCTTC. This translates into CAWRGNRVNYGYTF.

This clone showed up just a few times. The V and J genes are TRBV27 and TRBJ1-5, with 7 nucleotides matching TRBD1. CDR1 and CDR2 (germline): MNHEY, SMNVEV (reference sequence). The CDR3 totals 16 residues. Trimming at V came to 5 bases and at J to 5 bases, leaving 12 bases not matched to a gene. The DNA for the CDR3 is TGTGCCAGCAGTCCCCGGGACAGCAGAGGCTATCAGCCCCAGCATTTT. This encodes CASSPRDSRGYQPQHF.